The clone carrying this T cell receptor (beta chain) was observed a single time. The antigen is undetermined. Germline V lookup: CDR1 MDHEN, CDR2 SYDVKM. The CDR3 length is 11 residues. The V end was cut by 4 bases, the J end by 7 bases, with 7 bases between. The entry originates in a study of beta chain features in type 1 diabetes. Points from the study as a whole: Among patients with Type 1 diabetes, TCRB CDR3s were moderately but significantly shorter in every one of the four CD4+ subsets.

The authors reverse transcribed all of the isolated RNA, so sequencing captured expressed TCRB transcripts. The protocol was immunoSEQ multiplex PCR, while the TCRdb copy is restricted to in-frame clones and leaves out a portion. The repertoire includes roughly 730,000 clones, around 15% of them detected once, and approximately 0.02% sits in the top ten. The specimen sequenced was naive CD4+ T cells from blood. The sequence came from a man between 18 and 29 years old with type 1 diabetes. The gene calls are TRBV28 and TRBJ1-2; D gene unclear. The chain's CDR3 is CASSSSRGYTF. The CDR3 nucleotides read TGTGCCAGCAGTTCCAGCCGTGGCTACACCTTC.